This TCR beta chain was captured by sequencing in a study of T-cell memory formation after mild COVID-19. About the study: TCR clusters mostly belonged to single donors.

Study-wide results and caveats: Among clones peaking at day 37 in the second wave, SARS-CoV-2 specificity remained unconfirmed. Pre-infection memory carried some responding clones, suggesting that cross-reactive memory joined.

CDR3 length equals 14 residues. The V gene's germline CDR1 is SGHTA and CDR2 FQGTGA. TCRdb re-called the 5' RACE reads through MiXCR, storing one row per CDR3 protein. Counted here are about 260,000 distinct CDR3 sequences, 15% to 20% occurring once; the ten biggest clones make up around 23%. About this clonotype itself: The antigen is undetermined. The junction departs from germline at one end; a sequencing error may be responsible.

The sequenced sample was PBMCs or a T cell subset sorted from them (not recorded which). V and J are TRBV7-3 and TRBJ1-2, with D maybe TRBD1 (5 bases). This receptor was identified in a man aged 18 to 35 who had mild COVID-19 (a few samples of this study predate the infection). Cell type and time point are not known. CDR3 nucleotides: TGTGCCAGCAGTTTAAGGGGCGGTAACTATGGCTACACCTTC. Translation: CASSLRGGNYGYTF.